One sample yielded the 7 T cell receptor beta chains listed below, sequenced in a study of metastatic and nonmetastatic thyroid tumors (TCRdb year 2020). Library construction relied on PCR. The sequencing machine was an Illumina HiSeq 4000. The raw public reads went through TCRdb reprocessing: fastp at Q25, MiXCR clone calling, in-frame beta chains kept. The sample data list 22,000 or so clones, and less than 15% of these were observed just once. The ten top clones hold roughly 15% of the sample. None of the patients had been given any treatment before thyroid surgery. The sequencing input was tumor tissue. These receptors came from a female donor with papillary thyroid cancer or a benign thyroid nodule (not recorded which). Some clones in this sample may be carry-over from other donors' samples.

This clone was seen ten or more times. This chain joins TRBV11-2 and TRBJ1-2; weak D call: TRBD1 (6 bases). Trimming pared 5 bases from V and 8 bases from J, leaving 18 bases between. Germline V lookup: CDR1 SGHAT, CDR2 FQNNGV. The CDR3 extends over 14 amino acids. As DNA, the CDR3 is TGTGCCAGCAGCCCCTGGGGGGGGGCGCGGGGCTACACCTTC. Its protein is CASSPWGGARGYTF.

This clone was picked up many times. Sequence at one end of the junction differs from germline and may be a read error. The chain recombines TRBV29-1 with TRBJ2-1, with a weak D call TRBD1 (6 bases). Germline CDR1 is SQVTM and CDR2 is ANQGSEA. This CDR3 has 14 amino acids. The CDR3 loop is CSVEGRRGGNEQCF. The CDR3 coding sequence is TGCAGCGTTGAGGGGCGCAGGGGTGGGAATGAGCAGTGCTTC.

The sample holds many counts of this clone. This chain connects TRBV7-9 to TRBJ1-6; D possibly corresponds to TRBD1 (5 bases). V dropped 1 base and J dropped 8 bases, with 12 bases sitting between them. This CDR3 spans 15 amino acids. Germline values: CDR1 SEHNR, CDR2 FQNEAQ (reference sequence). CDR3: CASSLVVGVDSPLHF. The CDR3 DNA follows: TGTGCCAGCAGCTTAGTTGTGGGGGTCGATTCACCCCTCCACTTT. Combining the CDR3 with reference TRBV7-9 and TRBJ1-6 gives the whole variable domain DTGVSQNPRHKITKRGQNVTFRCDPISEHNRLYWYRQTLGQGPEFLTYFQNEAQLEKSRLLSDRFSAERPKGSFSTLEIQRTEQGDSAMYLCASSLVVGVDSPLHFGNGTRLTVT.

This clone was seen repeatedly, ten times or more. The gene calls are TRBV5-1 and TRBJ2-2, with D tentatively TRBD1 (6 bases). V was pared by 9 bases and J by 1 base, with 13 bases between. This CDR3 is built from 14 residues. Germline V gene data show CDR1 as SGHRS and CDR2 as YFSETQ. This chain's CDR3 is CATSRTENTGELFF. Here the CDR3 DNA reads TGCGCCACCTCAAGGACAGAGAACACCGGGGAGCTGTTTTTT.

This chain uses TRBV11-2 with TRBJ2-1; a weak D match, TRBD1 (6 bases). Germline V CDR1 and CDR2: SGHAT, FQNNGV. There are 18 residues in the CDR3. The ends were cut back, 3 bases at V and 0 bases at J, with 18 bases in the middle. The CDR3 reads CASSFLGLGGSSYNEQFF. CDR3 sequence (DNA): TGTGCCAGCAGCTTTTTAGGTTTAGGGGGTAGCTCCTACAATGAGCAGTTCTTC.

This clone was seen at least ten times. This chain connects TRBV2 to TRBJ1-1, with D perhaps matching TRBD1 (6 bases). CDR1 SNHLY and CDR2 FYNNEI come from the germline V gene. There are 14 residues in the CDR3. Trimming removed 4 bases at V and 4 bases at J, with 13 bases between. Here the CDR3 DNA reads TGTGCCAGCAGTGGCTTACAGGGTATCACTGAAGCTTTCTTT. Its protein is CASSGLQGITEAFF.

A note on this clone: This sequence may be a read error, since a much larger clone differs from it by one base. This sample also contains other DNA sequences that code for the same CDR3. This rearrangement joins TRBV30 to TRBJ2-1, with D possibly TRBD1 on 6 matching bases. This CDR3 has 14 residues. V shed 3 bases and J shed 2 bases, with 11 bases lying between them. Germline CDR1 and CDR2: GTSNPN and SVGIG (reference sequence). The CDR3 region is CAWRGQGPYNEQFF. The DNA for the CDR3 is TGTGCCTGGAGAGGGCAGGGGCCCTACAATGAGCAGTTCTTC.